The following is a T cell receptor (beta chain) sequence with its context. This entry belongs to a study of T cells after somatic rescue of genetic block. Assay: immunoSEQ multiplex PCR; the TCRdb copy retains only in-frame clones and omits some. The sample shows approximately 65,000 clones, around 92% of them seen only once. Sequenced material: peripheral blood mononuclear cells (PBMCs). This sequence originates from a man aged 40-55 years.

DNA of the CDR3: TGTGCCAACTCCCGGGATCACGCCTATAATTCACCCCTCCACTTT. It translates to CANSRDHAYNSPLHF. The genes are TRBV2 and TRBJ1-6; D gene ambiguous. The CDR3 contains 15 residues. V shed 10 bases and J shed 2 bases, with 15 bases lying between them. Per germline, CDR1 SNHLY and CDR2 FYNNEI. The variable domain in full, with the rest retrieved from reference TRBV2 and TRBJ1-6, is EPEVTQTPSHQVTQMGQEVILRCVPISNHLYFYWYRQILGQKVEFLVSFYNNEISEKSEIFDDQFSVERPDGSNFTLKIRSTKLEDSAMYFCANSRDHAYNSPLHFGNGTRLTVT.